Below, 24 T cell receptor beta chains from the same sample are listed, as sequenced in a study of blood T cell repertoires in COVID-19. The repertoire was sequenced with immunoSEQ multiplex PCR; TCRdb's copy has only in-frame clones and lacks some. The sample holds 200,000 to 250,000 clones, roughly four fifths seen once. Sequencing was done on a sample of PBMCs or T cells enriched from blood (not recorded which). The receptors were gathered from a woman aged 60 to 75 who had recovered from COVID-19.

The J gene is TRBJ1-6, the V gene TRBV3-1 (or the pseudogene TRBV3-2); D unclear. Germline loops: CDR1 LGHDT, CDR2 YNNKEL (reference sequence). The CDR3 spans 14 residues. Between the trimmed V and J ends, which lost 4 bases and 0 bases, there was a span of 4 bases. CDR3 coding DNA: TGTGCCAGCAGCCTCTCCTCCTATAATTCACCCCTCCACTTT. Residues: CASSLSSYNSPLHF.

This clone was observed once. This chain connects TRBV4-1 to TRBJ1-2, with TRBD1 matching 7 bases. The CDR3 has 17 amino acids. V was clipped by 0 bases and J by 7 bases; unmatched bases: 14. The germline V gene encodes CDR1 MGHRA and CDR2 YSYEKL. The CDR3 region has the DNA TGCGCCAGCAGCCAAGAGACGAGGTTGACAGGGATTGGTGGCTACACCTTC. As protein: CASSQETRLTGIGGYTF.

The chain recombines TRBV11-2 with TRBJ1-4, with 7 bases identical to TRBD1. The CDR3 extends over 13 amino acids. Germline V gene lookup returns CDR1 SGHAT and CDR2 FQNNGV. Germline trimming cut 4 bases from V and 7 bases from J; bases unmatched to any gene: 3. CDR3 in amino acids: CASSSGTVEKLFF. The CDR3 DNA follows: TGTGCCAGCAGCTCCGGGACAGTTGAAAAACTGTTTTTT. Looking up the rest from reference TRBV11-2 and TRBJ1-4 gives the full variable domain: EAGVAQSPRYKIIEKRQSVAFWCNPISGHATLYWYQQILGQGPKLLIQFQNNGVVDDSQLPKDRFSAERLKGVDSTLKIQPAKLEDSAVYLCASSSGTVEKLFFGSGTQLSVL.

The genes are TRBV7-9 and TRBJ2-7; 9 positions agree with TRBD1. V dropped 4 bases and J dropped 0; count of bases not matched to a gene: 13. In germline, CDR1 is SEHNR, CDR2 FQNEAQ (reference sequence). This CDR3 comprises 18 residues. In DNA, the CDR3 is TGTGCCAGCAGCTCAAATGACAACAGGGGGCTACGCTCCTACGAGCAGTACTTC. This gives the protein CASSSNDNRGLRSYEQYF.

J is TRBJ1-1 and V is TRBV27; TRBD1 matches 8 bases. The CDR3 is 15 amino acids. Germline values: CDR1 MNHEY, CDR2 SMNVEV (reference sequence). The V gene end was trimmed by 8 bases and the J gene end by 0 bases; junction bases not matched to a gene: 8. The CDR3 is CASWTGKSMNTEAFF. CDR3 nucleotide sequence: TGTGCCAGCTGGACAGGGAAGTCGATGAACACTGAAGCTTTCTTT.

The CDR3: CASSPSLGASSYNEQFF. The CDR3 DNA follows: TGTGCCAGCAGCCCCAGCCTTGGGGCCAGCTCCTACAATGAGCAGTTCTTC. This sequence joins TRBV7-6 and TRBJ2-1, with D perhaps TRBD1 (5 bases). CDR3 length: 17 residues. Germline V gene sequence: CDR1 SGHVS, CDR2 FNYEAQ. V lost 5 bases and J lost 0, with 17 bases in between.

Comments on this clone: The sample holds other DNA sequences that translate to the same CDR3. The rearrangement links TRBV18 to TRBJ1-1; D not certain. CDR3 length equals 15 residues. Germline V lookup: CDR1 KGHSH, CDR2 LQKENI. V was shortened by 3 bases and J by 0 bases, with 11 bases between the two germline ends. The DNA of the CDR3 is TGTGCCAGCTCACCGGGCACGGGGATGAACACTGAAGCTTTCTTT. Translation gives CASSPGTGMNTEAFF.

This chain links TRBV29-1 with TRBJ1-1, with TRBD1 matching over 8 bases. V was pared by 4 bases and J by 7 bases, with 5 bases of the junction left unmatched. Germline CDR1 reads SQVTM; CDR2 reads ANQGSEA. The CDR3 length is 12 residues. The CDR3 loop is CSVGRQGHEAFF. The CDR3 nucleotides are TGCAGCGTTGGCCGACAGGGGCATGAAGCTTTCTTT.

This clone was observed a handful of times. V and J are TRBV7-9 and TRBJ1-4; D not resolved. CDR3 length: 15 amino acids. Germline-derived CDR1 and CDR2 are SEHNR and FQNEAQ (reference sequence). The V end lost 5 bases, the J end lost 8 bases, and 18 bases lay between the germline ends. CDR3 region: CASSPPGGGVEKLFF. The CDR3 DNA follows: TGTGCCAGCAGCCCCCCCGGAGGTGGGGTCGAAAAACTGTTTTTT.

The chain employs TRBV15 and TRBJ2-1; D is uncertain. This CDR3 has 15 amino acids. Trimming cost V 0 bases and J 5 bases, with 11 bases left between them. Germline CDR1 reads LNHNV; CDR2 reads YYDKDF (reference sequence). This CDR3 reads CATSRDPSTNNEQFF. DNA of the CDR3: TGTGCCACCAGCAGAGATCCCAGCACTAACAATGAGCAGTTCTTC.

V usage is TRBV7-3 and J usage is TRBJ2-3, with 7 positions matching TRBD2. The trim removed 3 bases at V and 2 bases at J, leaving 8 bases unmatched. The CDR3 extends over 16 amino acids. Germline V CDR1 and CDR2: SGHTA, FQGTGA. The chain's CDR3 is CASSFSIGGTTDTQYF. The CDR3, as DNA: TGTGCCAGCAGCTTCTCAATCGGGGGGACCACAGATACGCAGTATTTT.

The chain combines TRBV30 with TRBJ2-2; D possibly corresponds to TRBD2 (6 bases). Germline loops: CDR1 GTSNPN, CDR2 SVGIG (reference sequence). The V end lost 4 bases, the J end lost 5 bases, and 14 bases lay between the germline ends. CDR3 size: 14 residues. The CDR3 coding sequence is TGTGCCTGGACCCCGGTGGGGAGGACCGGGGAGCTGTTTTTT. Encoded protein: CAWTPVGRTGELFF.

The CDR3 DNA sequence: TGTGCCAGCTCCGTGGACACTTCGAACACTGAAGCTTTCTTT. This codes for CASSVDTSNTEAFF. J is TRBJ1-1 and V is TRBV18, with a weak D call TRBD1 (5 bases). Germline assignment: CDR1 KGHSH and CDR2 LQKENI. Trimming pared 6 bases from V and 1 base from J, leaving 12 bases between. The CDR3 consists of 14 residues.

The chain couples TRBV11-2 to TRBJ2-7; 10 bases are shared with TRBD2. The CDR3 is 14 residues long. The V segment lost 4 bases and the J segment 7 bases; nucleotides outside the gene matches: 7. Germline values: CDR1 SGHAT, CDR2 FQNNGV. This CDR3 reads CASSSSGRVEEQYF. The DNA for the CDR3 is TGTGCCAGCAGCTCTAGCGGGAGAGTTGAAGAGCAGTACTTC.

This clone was counted only a few times. J is TRBJ1-3 and V is TRBV6-5; D perhaps matches TRBD1 (5 bases). Trimming removed 7 bases from V and 0 bases from J, with 10 bases in between. This CDR3 comprises 14 residues. Germline lookup yields CDR1 MNHEY and CDR2 SVGAGI. CDR3 sequence reads: CASTGVGSGNTIYF. Here the CDR3 DNA reads TGTGCCAGCACGGGGGTGGGCTCTGGAAACACCATATATTTT.

This clone was detected once. J is TRBJ1-1 and V is TRBV4-2, with D perhaps matching TRBD1 (5 bases). The V gene's germline CDR1 is LGHNA and CDR2 YNFKEQ. This CDR3 region has 18 residues. Between the trimmed V and J ends, which lost 0 bases and 0 bases, there was a span of 17 bases. CDR3 loop: CASSQDGPEQEMNTEAFF. The CDR3 DNA follows: TGTGCCAGCAGCCAAGATGGGCCGGAACAGGAGATGAACACTGAAGCTTTCTTT.

This clone appeared once. CDR3 DNA sequence: TGCGCCAGCAGCTTAGACTTCCCCGGTGACTACGAGCAGTACTTC. Translated, it gives CASSLDFPGDYEQYF. The genes are TRBV5-1 and TRBJ2-7; no firm D call. Germline assignment: CDR1 SGHRS and CDR2 YFSETQ. The CDR3 is made up of 15 amino acids. V was shortened by 2 bases and J by 3 bases, with 15 bases between the two germline ends.

The CDR3 nucleotides read TGTGCCAGCAGTTTTGGACAGGTCAGCTCCTACGAGCAGTACTTC. Translating gives CASSFGQVSSYEQYF. V gene TRBV27 combines with J gene TRBJ2-7, with 7 bases aligning to TRBD1. The V segment lost 3 bases and the J segment 0 bases; nucleotides outside the gene matches: 5. Germline V gives CDR1 MNHEY, CDR2 SMNVEV (reference sequence). The CDR3 contains 15 residues.

The chain employs TRBV3-1 (or the pseudogene TRBV3-2) and TRBJ1-5; 9 bases agree with TRBD1. V was pared by 8 bases and J by 3 bases, with 5 bases of the junction left unmatched. Germline assignment: CDR1 LGHDT and CDR2 YNNKEL (reference sequence). The CDR3 loop spans 14 amino acids. CDR3 nucleotides: TGTGCCAGCTCCTGGACAGGGGACAATCAGCCCCAGCATTTT. This codes for CASSWTGDNQPQHF.

V is TRBV25-1 and J is TRBJ1-1; a weak D match, TRBD1 (5 bases). CDR3 size: 14 residues. V lost 3 bases and J 4 bases, leaving 12 bases between the germline ends. Germline V gives CDR1 MGHDK, CDR2 SYGVNS. CDR3 protein: CASSEQGAGTEAFF. The CDR3 bases are TGTGCCAGCAGTGAGCAGGGTGCCGGCACTGAAGCTTTCTTT.

Concerning this clone itself: Other DNA sequences of this sample code for an identical CDR3. V is TRBV12-3 or TRBV12-4 and J is TRBJ1-2; 10 bases agree with TRBD1. The CDR3 is 12 residues long. Germline trimming cut 6 bases from V and 7 bases from J; bases unmatched to any gene: 2. In nucleotides, the CDR3 is TGTGCCAGCAGCCGGACAGGGGGTGGCTACACCTTC. It encodes CASSRTGGGYTF.

This rearrangement joins TRBV5-1 to TRBJ1-6; 8 bases are shared with TRBD1. Germline values: CDR1 SGHRS, CDR2 YFSETQ. There are 14 residues in the CDR3. V was pared by 0 bases and J by 9 bases, with 2 bases of the junction left unmatched. CDR3 sequence reads: CASSLGQGLSPLHF. The CDR3 nucleotides are TGCGCCAGCAGCTTGGGACAGGGGCTTTCACCCCTCCACTTT.

The chain joins TRBV7-2 to TRBJ2-5; D remains ambiguous. Germline V lookup: CDR1 SGHTA, CDR2 FQGNSA. The CDR3 runs to 13 residues. Trimming shortened V by 4 bases and J by 4 bases, and 10 bases separated the two germline ends. For the CDR3, the DNA is TGTGCCAGCAGCTATCCGGAGACAGAGACCCAGTACTTC. It yields the protein CASSYPETETQYF.

This rearrangement joins TRBV11-2 to TRBJ2-5; 10 nucleotides match TRBD2. The junction had 11 bases not matched to a gene; V was cut back by 1 base and J by 6 bases. CDR1 and CDR2 (germline): SGHAT, FQNNGV. The CDR3 has 17 residues. CDR3 protein: CASSLGRLAGVGQTQYF. The CDR3 DNA is TGTGCCAGCAGCTTAGGACGGCTAGCGGGAGTCGGGCAGACCCAGTACTTC.